The 8 T cell receptor beta chains given below trace back to one sample, sequenced in a study of blood T cell repertoires in COVID-19. Measured with immunoSEQ multiplex PCR; TCRdb has only the in-frame clones, and not every one. The sample shows roughly 190,000 clones, approximately 80% of them seen only once. The sequencing sample was made of peripheral blood. The receptors derive from a woman in her fifties or sixties with acute or convalescent COVID-19.

The chain joins TRBV27 to TRBJ2-7, with 8 bases aligning to TRBD1. This CDR3 contains 16 residues. V dropped 3 bases and J dropped 0; count of bases not matched to a gene: 7. CDR1 is MNHEY and CDR2 is SMNVEV in the germline V gene (reference sequence). DNA for the CDR3: TGTGCCAGCAGTTTCAGGTGGGACAGGAGCTCCTACGAGCAGTACTTC. Translating gives CASSFRWDRSSYEQYF.

The J gene is TRBJ2-7, the V gene TRBV18, with TRBD1 matching over 10 bases. Germline values: CDR1 KGHSH, CDR2 LQKENI. The trim removed 1 base at V and 0 bases at J, leaving 3 bases unmatched. This CDR3 spans 16 amino acids. Here the CDR3 reads CASSPLGTGVSYEQYF. CDR3 in DNA: TGTGCCAGCTCACCACTAGGGACAGGGGTCTCCTACGAGCAGTACTTC.

This clone was observed a handful of times. The chain recombines TRBV4-3 with TRBJ2-7; D gene ambiguous. CDR1 and CDR2 from the germline V gene are LGHNA and YSLEER. Trimming took off 1 base at V and 2 bases at J, with 9 bases between the two ends. The length of the CDR3 is 14 residues. CDR3 region: CASSQGLETYEQYF. CDR3 bases: TGCGCCAGCAGCCAAGGCCTAGAGACCTACGAGCAGTACTTC.

The chain joins TRBV19 to TRBJ2-1; 10 bases are shared with TRBD1. The CDR3 spans 15 residues. From germline, CDR1 is LNHDA and CDR2 SQIVND (reference sequence). Unmatched junction bases numbered 10, after V lost 7 bases and J lost 7 bases. The CDR3 sequence is CASKFGTGVVNEQFF. The CDR3 DNA reads as TGTGCCAGTAAATTTGGGACAGGGGTTGTAAATGAGCAGTTCTTC.

The rearrangement joins TRBV29-1 to TRBJ1-1; D perhaps matches TRBD1 (5 bases). The CDR3 is 10 residues long. Trimming stripped 5 bases from V and 6 bases from J, with 7 bases between. Germline V gene lookup returns CDR1 SQVTM and CDR2 ANQGSEA. CDR3 nucleotides: TGCAGCGTTCAGGGTGCTGAAGCTTTCTTT. Protein sequence: CSVQGAEAFF.

The chain recombines TRBV18 with TRBJ2-7; a weak D match, TRBD2 (6 bases). In germline, CDR1 is KGHSH, CDR2 LQKENI. Trimming removed 2 bases from V and 5 bases from J, with 19 bases in between. The CDR3 is 16 amino acids. The CDR3 sequence is CASSPSGRQGENEQYF. CDR3 DNA sequence: TGTGCCAGCTCACCAAGCGGGCGCCAGGGCGAGAACGAGCAGTACTTC.

The chain uses TRBV29-1 and TRBJ1-1; TRBD1 aligns across 7 bases. The CDR3 has 13 amino acids. CDR1 SQVTM and CDR2 ANQGSEA come from the germline V gene. Trimming cost V 7 bases and J 1 base; bases outside gene matches: 6. The CDR3 is CSAKTGTNTEAFF. Written as DNA, the CDR3 is TGCAGCGCTAAGACAGGGACGAACACTGAAGCTTTCTTT.

The V and J genes are TRBV6-4 and TRBJ2-1; 7 bases are shared with TRBD1. The trim removed 8 bases at V and 2 bases at J, leaving 6 bases unmatched. The CDR3 extends over 14 amino acids. Germline CDR1 MRHNA, CDR2 SNTAGT. CDR3 DNA sequence: TGTGCCAGCGGGCGAGGGGGCGCCTACAATGAGCAGTTCTTC. Its protein is CASGRGGAYNEQFF.